This TCR beta chain was documented in a study of shared clonotypes between healthy human individuals. Study results and limitations: It was observed that approximately 5% of naive CD4 clonotypes were shared across a handful of donors.

Template for every sorted-subset replicate PCR totaled approximately 0.2 ug DNA, tens of thousands of T cell genomes. The method was immunoSEQ multiplex PCR; TCRdb's version includes in-frame clones alone and lacks a portion of them. The data hold over a million clones, with roughly 74% observed a single time. The CDR3 spans 14 residues. Germline V gene lookup returns CDR1 GTSNPN and CDR2 SVGIG (reference sequence). V lost 7 bases to trimming and J lost 4 bases, with 19 bases between them. The study enrolled healthy HIV-negative adults without recent acute infections or vaccinations as donors. On this clone itself: Its matching antigen is unknown.

Sequencing input: memory CD4+ T cells from PBMCs. Specified subset: CD45RA-negative fraction. This clonotype was sampled from a man between 18 and 29 years old in good health. Some clones in this sample may be carry-over from other donors' samples. This chain joins TRBV30 and TRBJ1-2; perhaps TRBD1 as D (6 bases). In DNA, the CDR3 is TGTGCCTCGAGCGCGGACAGTTCCGCCTATGGCTACACCTTC. Translation: CASSADSSAYGYTF.